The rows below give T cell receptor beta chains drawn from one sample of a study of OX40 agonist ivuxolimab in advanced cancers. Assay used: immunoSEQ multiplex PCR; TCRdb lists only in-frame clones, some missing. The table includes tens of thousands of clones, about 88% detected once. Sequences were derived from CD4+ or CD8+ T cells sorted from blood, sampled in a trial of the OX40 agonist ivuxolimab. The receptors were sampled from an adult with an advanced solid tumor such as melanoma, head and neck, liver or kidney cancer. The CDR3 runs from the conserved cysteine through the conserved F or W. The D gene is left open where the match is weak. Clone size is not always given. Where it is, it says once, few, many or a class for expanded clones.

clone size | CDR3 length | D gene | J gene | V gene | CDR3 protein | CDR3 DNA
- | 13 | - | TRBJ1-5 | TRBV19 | CASSTFGNQPQHF | TGTGCCAGTAGTACCTTCGGAAATCAGCCCCAGCATTTT
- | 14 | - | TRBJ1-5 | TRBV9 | CASSVSDSYQPQHF | TGTGCCAGCAGCGTAAGCGACTCATACCAGCCCCAGCATTTT
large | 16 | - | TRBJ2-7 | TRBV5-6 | CASSLAWISGTGEQYF | TGTGCCAGCAGCTTGGCCTGGATTAGCGGGACAGGCGAGCAGTACTTC
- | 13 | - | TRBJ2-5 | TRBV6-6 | CASKSGSQETQYF | TGTGCCAGCAAGAGTGGCAGCCAAGAGACCCAGTACTTC
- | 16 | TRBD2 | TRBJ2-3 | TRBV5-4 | CASSLFTAGGTDTQYF | TGTGCCAGCAGCTTGTTTACGGCGGGAGGCACAGATACGCAGTATTTT
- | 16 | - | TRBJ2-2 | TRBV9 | CASSPSGSFRAGELFF | TGTGCCAGCAGCCCATCAGGGTCTTTTAGGGCCGGGGAGCTGTTTTTT
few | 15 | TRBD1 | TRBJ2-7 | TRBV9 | CASSVGQAPSYEQYF | TGTGCCAGCAGCGTCGGACAGGCCCCCTCCTACGAGCAGTACTTC
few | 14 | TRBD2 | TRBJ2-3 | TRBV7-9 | CASNIAGVGDTQYF | TGTGCCAGCAATATAGCGGGAGTGGGAGATACGCAGTATTTT
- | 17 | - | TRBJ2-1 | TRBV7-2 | CASSFPLAGVEYNEQFF | TGTGCCAGCAGCTTTCCCCTGGCAGGGGTCGAATACAATGAGCAGTTCTTC
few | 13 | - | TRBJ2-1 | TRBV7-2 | CASSQDFHNEQFF | TGCGCCAGCAGCCAAGATTTTCATAATGAGCAGTTCTTC
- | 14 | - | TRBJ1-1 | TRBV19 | CASSLGPLNTEAFF | TGTGCCAGTAGCCTGGGGCCTTTGAACACTGAAGCTTTCTTT
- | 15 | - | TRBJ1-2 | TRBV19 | CASSTTPRPDYGYTF | TGTGCCAGTAGTACAACTCCGAGACCTGACTATGGCTACACCTTC
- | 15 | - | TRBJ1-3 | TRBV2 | CASSEGSGNGNTIYF | TGTGCCAGCAGTGAAGGATCAGGGAATGGAAACACCATATATTTT
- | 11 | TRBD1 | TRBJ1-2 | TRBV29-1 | CSVGTGGGYTF | TGCAGCGTGGGGACAGGGGGTGGCTACACCTTC
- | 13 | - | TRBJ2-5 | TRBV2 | CASSEGTQETQYF | TGTGCCAGCAGTGAAGGGACCCAAGAGACCCAGTACTTC
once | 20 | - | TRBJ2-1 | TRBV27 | CASSSLIPNTRGSYYNEQFF | TGTGCCAGCAGTTCCCTCATACCCAATACTAGGGGTTCCTACTACAATGAGCAGTTCTTC
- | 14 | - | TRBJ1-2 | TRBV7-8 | CASSPRGSNYGYTF | TGTGCCAGCAGCCCTAGGGGCAGCAACTATGGCTACACCTTC
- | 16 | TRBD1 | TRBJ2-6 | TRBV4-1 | CASSGTAFSGANVLTF | TGCGCCAGCAGCGGGACAGCTTTCTCTGGGGCCAACGTCCTGACTTTC
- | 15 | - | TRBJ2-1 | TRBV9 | CASSVGRKRHNEQFF | TGTGCCAGCAGCGTAGGTAGGAAGAGACACAATGAGCAGTTCTTC
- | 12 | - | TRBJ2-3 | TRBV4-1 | CASSQRADTQYF | TGCGCCAGCAGCCAAAGAGCTGATACGCAGTATTTT
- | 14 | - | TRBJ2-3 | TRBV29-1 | CSVGPGTGTDTQYF | TGCAGCGTTGGACCAGGGACCGGCACAGATACGCAGTATTTT
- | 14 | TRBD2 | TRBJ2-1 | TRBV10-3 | CAISEGLAYNEQFF | TGTGCCATCAGTGAGGGACTAGCGTACAATGAGCAGTTCTTC
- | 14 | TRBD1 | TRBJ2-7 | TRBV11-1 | CASRDRDLGYEQYF | TGTGCCAGCAGGGACAGGGACTTGGGCTACGAGCAGTACTTC
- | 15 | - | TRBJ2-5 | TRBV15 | CATSQQFPSPETQYF | TGTGCCACCAGCCAGCAGTTCCCTTCTCCGGAGACCCAGTACTTC
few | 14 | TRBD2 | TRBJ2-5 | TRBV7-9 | CAYFRSGREETQYF | TGTGCCTACTTTCGTAGCGGGAGGGAGGAGACCCAGTACTTC
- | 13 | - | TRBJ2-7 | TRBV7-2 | CASSLAVAGYRYF | TGTGCCAGCAGCTTGGCCGTGGCGGGATACCGGTACTTC
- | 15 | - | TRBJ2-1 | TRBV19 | CATNVMGLTGNEQFF | TGTGCCACGAACGTTATGGGCCTGACTGGCAATGAGCAGTTCTTC
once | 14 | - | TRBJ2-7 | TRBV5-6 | CASSSSGLDYEQYF | TGTGCCAGCAGCTCCTCGGGACTCGACTACGAGCAGTACTTC
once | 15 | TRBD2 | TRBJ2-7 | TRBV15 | CATSVFASGTYEQYF | TGTGCCACCAGCGTTTTTGCTAGCGGGACGTACGAGCAGTACTTC
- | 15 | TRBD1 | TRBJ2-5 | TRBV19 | CASSIWDRGIETQYF | TGTGCCAGTAGTATCTGGGACAGGGGAATTGAGACCCAGTACTTC
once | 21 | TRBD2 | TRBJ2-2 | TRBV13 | CASSLGGSSGSSILNTGELFF | TGTGCCAGCAGCTTAGGTGGGTCTAGCGGGAGTTCTATACTGAACACCGGGGAGCTGTTTTTT
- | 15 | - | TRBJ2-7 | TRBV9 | CASSVGVVVGYEQYF | TGTGCCAGCAGCGTAGGAGTGGTTGTGGGGTACGAGCAGTACTTC
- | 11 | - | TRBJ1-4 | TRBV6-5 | CASTGGEKLFF | TGTGCCAGCACGGGGGGTGAAAAACTGTTTTTT
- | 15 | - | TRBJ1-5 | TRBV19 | CASSIVDISNQPQHF | TGTGCCAGTAGTATTGTCGATATTAGCAATCAGCCCCAGCATTTT
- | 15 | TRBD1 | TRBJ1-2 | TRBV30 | CAWSNLGGTGGGYTF | TGTGCCTGGAGTAATCTTGGGGGGACAGGAGGGGGCTACACCTTC
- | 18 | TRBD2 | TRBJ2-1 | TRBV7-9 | CASSSELAGGPVYNEQFF | TGTGCCAGCAGCTCGGAACTAGCGGGAGGGCCTGTATACAATGAGCAGTTCTTC
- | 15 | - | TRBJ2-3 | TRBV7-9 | CASSFVTMGRDTQYF | TGTGCCAGCAGCTTCGTGACTATGGGTCGAGATACGCAGTATTTT
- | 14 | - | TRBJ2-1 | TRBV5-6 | CASSSTRFHNEQFF | TGTGCCAGCAGCTCTACTAGGTTTCACAATGAGCAGTTCTTC
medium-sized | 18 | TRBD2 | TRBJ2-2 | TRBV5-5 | CASSLGLAGGPNTGELFF | TGTGCCAGCAGCTTGGGACTAGCGGGAGGGCCTAACACCGGGGAGCTGTTTTTT
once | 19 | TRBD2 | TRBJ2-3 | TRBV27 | CASRGGSGITAAGTDTQYF | TGTGCCAGCAGAGGGGGTAGCGGGATAACAGCCGCTGGCACAGATACGCAGTATTTT
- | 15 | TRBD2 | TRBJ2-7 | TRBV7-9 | CASSLVREGNYEQYF | TGTGCCAGCAGCTTAGTGCGGGAGGGGAACTACGAGCAGTACTTC
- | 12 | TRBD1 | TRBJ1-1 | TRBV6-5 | CASLNHRGGAFF | TGTGCCAGCCTTAATCACAGGGGGGGAGCTTTCTTT
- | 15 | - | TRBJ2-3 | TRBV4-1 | CASSFGVLGTDTQYF | TGCGCCAGCAGCTTCGGAGTGTTGGGCACAGATACGCAGTATTTT
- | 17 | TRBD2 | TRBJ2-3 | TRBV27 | CASSLRRLAGVTDTQYF | TGTGCCAGCAGTTTAAGGCGACTAGCGGGAGTGACAGATACGCAGTATTTT
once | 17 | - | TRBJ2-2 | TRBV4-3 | CASSQDVRPRVTGELFF | TGCGCCAGCAGCCAAGACGTACGGCCTCGAGTCACCGGGGAGCTGTTTTTT